The next 2 T cell receptor beta chains were all read from a single sample in a study of cytomegalovirus exposure and HLA in healthy donors. PCR used 60 Vbeta primers and 13 Jbeta primers. Profiling relied on immunoSEQ multiplex PCR, and the TCRdb table lists in-frame clones only, not all of them. This sample has around 160,000 clones, with around 80% found just once. Sequenced: PBMCs. These receptors were obtained from a male donor in good health and CMV-seropositive.

This clone was seen more than once but under ten times. The rearrangement joins TRBV7-9 to TRBJ1-2; 9 nucleotides line up with TRBD1. The CDR3 has 17 amino acids. V shed 1 base, J shed 4 bases, and the junction held 10 bases outside the gene matches. The V gene's germline CDR1 is SEHNR and CDR2 FQNEAQ (reference sequence). In nucleotides, the CDR3 is TGTGCCAGCAGCTTAGAGTTGAGTTGGGACAGGGCCTATGGCTACACCTTC. Translated, it gives CASSLELSWDRAYGYTF.

CDR3 DNA: TGTGCCAGCAGCCGCGACAGAAATGAAAAACTGTTTTTT. Protein: CASSRDRNEKLFF. The chain uses TRBV7-7 and TRBJ1-4, with D maybe TRBD1 (5 bases). The CDR3 extends over 13 amino acids. The V end was cut by 5 bases, the J end by 5 bases, with 9 bases between. Looked up from germline, CDR1 is SSHAT and CDR2 is FNYEAQ (reference sequence).